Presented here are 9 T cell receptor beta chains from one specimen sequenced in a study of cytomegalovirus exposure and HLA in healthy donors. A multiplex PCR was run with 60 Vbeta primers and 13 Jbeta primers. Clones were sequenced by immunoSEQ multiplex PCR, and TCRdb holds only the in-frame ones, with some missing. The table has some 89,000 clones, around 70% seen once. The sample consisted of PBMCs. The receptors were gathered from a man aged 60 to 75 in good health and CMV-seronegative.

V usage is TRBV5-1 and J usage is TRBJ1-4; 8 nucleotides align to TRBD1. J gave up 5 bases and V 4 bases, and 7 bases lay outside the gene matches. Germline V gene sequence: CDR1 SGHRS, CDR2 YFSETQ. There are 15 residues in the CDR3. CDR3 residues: CASSTDRVGNEKLFF. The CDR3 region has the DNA TGCGCCAGCAGCACGGACAGGGTCGGGAATGAAAAACTGTTTTTT.

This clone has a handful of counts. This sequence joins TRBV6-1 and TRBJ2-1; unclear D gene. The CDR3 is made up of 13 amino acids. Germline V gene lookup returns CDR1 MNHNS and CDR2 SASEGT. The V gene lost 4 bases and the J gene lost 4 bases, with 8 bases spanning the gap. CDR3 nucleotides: TGTGCCAGCAGTGTAACGGGTTACAATGAGCAGTTCTTC. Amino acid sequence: CASSVTGYNEQFF.

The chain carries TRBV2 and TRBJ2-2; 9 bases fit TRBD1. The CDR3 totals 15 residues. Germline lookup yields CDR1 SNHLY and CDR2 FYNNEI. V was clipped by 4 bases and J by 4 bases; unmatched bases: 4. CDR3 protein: CASSVLTGGTGELFF. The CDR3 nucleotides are TGTGCCAGCAGTGTATTGACAGGGGGCACCGGGGAGCTGTTTTTT.

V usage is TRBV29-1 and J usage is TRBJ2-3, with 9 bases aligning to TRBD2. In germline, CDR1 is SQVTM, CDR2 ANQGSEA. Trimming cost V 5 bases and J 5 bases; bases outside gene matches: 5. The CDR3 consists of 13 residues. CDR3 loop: CSVSTSGLDTQYF. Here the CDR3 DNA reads TGCAGCGTTTCAACTAGCGGGTTAGATACGCAGTATTTT.

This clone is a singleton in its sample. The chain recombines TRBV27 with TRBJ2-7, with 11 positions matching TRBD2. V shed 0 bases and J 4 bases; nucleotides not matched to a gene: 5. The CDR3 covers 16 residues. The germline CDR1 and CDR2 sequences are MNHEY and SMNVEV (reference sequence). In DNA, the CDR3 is TGTGCCAGCAGTTTATCGAGAACTAGCGGGAGTTACGAGCAGTACTTC. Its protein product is CASSLSRTSGSYEQYF.

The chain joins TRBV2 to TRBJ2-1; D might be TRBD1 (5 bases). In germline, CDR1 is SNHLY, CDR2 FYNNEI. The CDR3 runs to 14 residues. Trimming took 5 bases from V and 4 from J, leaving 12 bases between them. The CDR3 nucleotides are TGTGCCAGCAGTCAATTCGACAGATACAATGAGCAGTTCTTC. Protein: CASSQFDRYNEQFF.

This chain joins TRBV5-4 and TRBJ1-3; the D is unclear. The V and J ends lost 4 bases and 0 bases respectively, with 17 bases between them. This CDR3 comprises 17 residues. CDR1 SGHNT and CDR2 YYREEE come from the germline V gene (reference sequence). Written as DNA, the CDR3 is TGTGCCAGCAGCCACCCTGGGGAGGCCGTCTCTGGAAACACCATATATTTT. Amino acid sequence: CASSHPGEAVSGNTIYF.

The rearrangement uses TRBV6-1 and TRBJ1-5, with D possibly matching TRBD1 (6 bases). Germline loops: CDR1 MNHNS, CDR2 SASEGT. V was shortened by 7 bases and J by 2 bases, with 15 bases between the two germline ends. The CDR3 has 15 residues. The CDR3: CASTYFAGGNQPQHF. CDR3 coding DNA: TGTGCCAGCACCTATTTCGCAGGGGGCAATCAGCCCCAGCATTTT.

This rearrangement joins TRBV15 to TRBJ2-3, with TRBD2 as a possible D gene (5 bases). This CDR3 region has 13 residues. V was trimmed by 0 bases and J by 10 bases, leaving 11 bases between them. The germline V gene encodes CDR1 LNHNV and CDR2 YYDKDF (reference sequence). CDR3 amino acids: CATSRDWEKAQYF. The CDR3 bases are TGTGCCACCAGCAGAGATTGGGAGAAAGCGCAGTATTTT.